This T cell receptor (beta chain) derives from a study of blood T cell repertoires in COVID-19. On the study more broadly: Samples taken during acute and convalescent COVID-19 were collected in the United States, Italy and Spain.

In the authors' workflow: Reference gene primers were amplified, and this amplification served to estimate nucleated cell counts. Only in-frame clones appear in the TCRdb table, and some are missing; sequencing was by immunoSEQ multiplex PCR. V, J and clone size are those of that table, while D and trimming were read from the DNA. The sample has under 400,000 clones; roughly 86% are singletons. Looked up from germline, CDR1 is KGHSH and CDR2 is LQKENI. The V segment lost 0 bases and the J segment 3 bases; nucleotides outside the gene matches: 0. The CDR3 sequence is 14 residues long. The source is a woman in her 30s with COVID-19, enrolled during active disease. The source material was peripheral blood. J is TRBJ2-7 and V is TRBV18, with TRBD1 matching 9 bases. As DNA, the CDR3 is TGTGCCAGCTCACCACCGACAGGGGGCTACGAGCAGTACTTC. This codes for CASSPPTGGYEQYF.